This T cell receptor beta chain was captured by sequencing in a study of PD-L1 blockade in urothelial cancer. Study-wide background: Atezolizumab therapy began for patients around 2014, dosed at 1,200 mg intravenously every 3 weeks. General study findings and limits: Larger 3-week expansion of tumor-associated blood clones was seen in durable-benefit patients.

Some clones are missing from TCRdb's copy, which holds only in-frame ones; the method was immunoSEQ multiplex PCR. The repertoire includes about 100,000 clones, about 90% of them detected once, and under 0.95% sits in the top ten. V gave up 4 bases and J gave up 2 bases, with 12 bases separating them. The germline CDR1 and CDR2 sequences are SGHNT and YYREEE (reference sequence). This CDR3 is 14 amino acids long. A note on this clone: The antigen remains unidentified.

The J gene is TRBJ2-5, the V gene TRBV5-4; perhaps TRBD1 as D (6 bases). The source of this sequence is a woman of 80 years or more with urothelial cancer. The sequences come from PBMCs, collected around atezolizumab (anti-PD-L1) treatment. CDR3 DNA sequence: TGTGCCAGCAGCGGGAAGGGGGATCAAGAGACCCAGTACTTC. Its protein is CASSGKGDQETQYF. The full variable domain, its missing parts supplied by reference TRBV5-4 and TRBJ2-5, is ETGVTQSPTHLIKTRGQQVTLRCSSQSGHNTVSWYQQALGQGPQFIFQYYREEENGRGNFPPRFSGLQFPNYSSELNVNALELDDSALYLCASSGKGDQETQYFGPGTRLLVL.